This TCR beta chain stems from a study of blood T cells in healthy people across ages. Regarding this clonotype: Its antigen is unknown.

The V end was cut by 5 bases, the J end by 6 bases, with 12 bases between. This CDR3 is built from 13 residues. Germline V gene lookup returns CDR1 SGHTA and CDR2 FQGNSA. Study-level points and caveats: For the donors, CMV status was unknown and possibly confounded expanded clonotype changes. Fewer expanded clones and more diversity marked long-lived versus aged donors.

Primers used in a second PCR of roughly 6 to 12 cycles were a sample-barcoded 5' primer and a J-beta primer mix. The template-switch adaptor, which had 12 random nucleotides, put a tag on each cDNA molecule. Using its own MiXCR run on the 5' RACE reads, TCRdb lists one record per CDR3 protein. The sample consists of roughly 680,000 distinct CDR3 sequences, roughly 50% of them appearing once. This sequence was found in a woman aged 60-70 years in good health. The chain has TRBV7-2 and TRBJ2-3; D may match TRBD1 or TRBD2 (6 bases each). The sequencing sample was made of blood. CDR3 coding DNA: TGTGCCAGCAGCCGGGAGAGGGGGGATACGCAGTATTTT. Residues: CASSRERGDTQYF.